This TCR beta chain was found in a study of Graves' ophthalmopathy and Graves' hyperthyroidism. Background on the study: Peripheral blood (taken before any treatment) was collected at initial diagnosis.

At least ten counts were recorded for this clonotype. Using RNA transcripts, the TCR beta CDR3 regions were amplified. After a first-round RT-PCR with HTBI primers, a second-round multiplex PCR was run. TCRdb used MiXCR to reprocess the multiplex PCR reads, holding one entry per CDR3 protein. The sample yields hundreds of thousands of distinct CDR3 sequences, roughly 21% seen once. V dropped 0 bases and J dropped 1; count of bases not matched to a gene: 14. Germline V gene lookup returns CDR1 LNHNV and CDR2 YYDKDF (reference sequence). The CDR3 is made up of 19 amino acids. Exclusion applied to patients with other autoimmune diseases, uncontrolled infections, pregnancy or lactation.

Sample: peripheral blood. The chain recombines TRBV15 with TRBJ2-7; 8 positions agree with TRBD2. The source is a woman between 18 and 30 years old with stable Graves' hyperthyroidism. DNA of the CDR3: TGTGCCACCAGCAGAGACCAAAGTTCCACTAGCGGCTTTTCCTACGAGCAGTACTTC. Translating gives CATSRDQSSTSGFSYEQYF. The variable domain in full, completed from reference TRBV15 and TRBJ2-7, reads DAMVIQNPRYQVTQFGKPVTLSCSQTLNHNVMYWYQQKSSQAPKLLFHYYDKDFNNEADTPDNFQSRRPNTSFCFLDIRSPGLGDTAMYLCATSRDQSSTSGFSYEQYFGPGTRLTVT.